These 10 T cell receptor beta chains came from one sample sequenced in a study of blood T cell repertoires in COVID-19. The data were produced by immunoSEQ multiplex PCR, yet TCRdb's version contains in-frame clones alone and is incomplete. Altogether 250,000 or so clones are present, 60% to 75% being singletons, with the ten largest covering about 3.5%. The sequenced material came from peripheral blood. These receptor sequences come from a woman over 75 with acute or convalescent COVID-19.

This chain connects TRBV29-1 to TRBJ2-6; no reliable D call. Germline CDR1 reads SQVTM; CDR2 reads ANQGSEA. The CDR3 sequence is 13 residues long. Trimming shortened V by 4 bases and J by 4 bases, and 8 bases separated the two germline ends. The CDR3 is CSVAVSGANVLTF. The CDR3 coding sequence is TGCAGCGTTGCGGTTTCCGGGGCCAACGTCCTGACTTTC.

CDR3 amino acids: CASSVRGGETQYF. CDR3 in DNA: TGTGCCAGCAGTGTTAGGGGGGGAGAGACCCAGTACTTC. The V and J genes are TRBV12-3 or TRBV12-4 and TRBJ2-5; D perhaps matches TRBD2 (7 bases). The CDR3 has 13 amino acids. V was clipped by 5 bases and J by 4 bases, with 11 bases between them.

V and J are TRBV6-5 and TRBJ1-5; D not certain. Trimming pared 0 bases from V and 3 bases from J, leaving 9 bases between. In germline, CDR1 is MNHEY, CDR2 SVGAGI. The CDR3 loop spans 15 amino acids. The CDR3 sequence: CASSYSSTHNQPQHF. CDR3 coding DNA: TGTGCCAGCAGTTACTCATCTACCCACAATCAGCCCCAGCATTTT.

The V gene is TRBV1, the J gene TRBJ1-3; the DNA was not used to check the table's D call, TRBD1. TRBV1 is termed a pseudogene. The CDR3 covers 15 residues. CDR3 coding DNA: TGCACCAGCCCGCCAGGGTTAGGCGCTGGAAACACCATATATTTT. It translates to CTSPPGLGAGNTIYF.

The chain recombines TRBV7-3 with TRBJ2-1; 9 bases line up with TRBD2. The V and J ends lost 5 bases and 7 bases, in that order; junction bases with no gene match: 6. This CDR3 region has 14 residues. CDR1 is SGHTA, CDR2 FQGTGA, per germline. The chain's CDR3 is CASSPRGLANEQFF. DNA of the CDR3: TGTGCCAGCAGCCCCCGGGGACTAGCTAATGAGCAGTTCTTC.

The CDR3 DNA follows: TGTGCCAGCAGCTTAAGAACAGGTCTGAACACTGAAGCTTTCTTT. It is translated as CASSLRTGLNTEAFF. The chain has TRBV7-9 and TRBJ1-1, with D perhaps matching TRBD1 (5 bases). Per germline, CDR1 SEHNR and CDR2 FQNEAQ (reference sequence). This CDR3 region has 15 residues. V lost 2 bases and J 0 bases, leaving 10 bases between the germline ends.

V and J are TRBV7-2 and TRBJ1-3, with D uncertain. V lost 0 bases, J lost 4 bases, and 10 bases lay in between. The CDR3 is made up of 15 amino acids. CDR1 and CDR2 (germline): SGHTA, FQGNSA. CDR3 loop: CASSLARGFGNTIYF. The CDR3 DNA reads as TGTGCCAGCAGCTTAGCACGAGGGTTCGGAAACACCATATATTTT.

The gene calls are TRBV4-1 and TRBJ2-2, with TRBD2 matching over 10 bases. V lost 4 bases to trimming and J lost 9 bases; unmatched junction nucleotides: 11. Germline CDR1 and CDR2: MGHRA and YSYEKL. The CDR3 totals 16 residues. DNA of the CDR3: TGCGCCAGCAGCCGCGCGGGGACTAGCGACCCTTGGGAGCTGTTTTTT. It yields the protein CASSRAGTSDPWELFF.

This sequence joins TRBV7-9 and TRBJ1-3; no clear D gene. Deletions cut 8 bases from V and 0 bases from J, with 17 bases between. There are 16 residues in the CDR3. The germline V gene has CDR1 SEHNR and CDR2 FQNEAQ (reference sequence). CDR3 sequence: CASGRRVGSSGNTIYF. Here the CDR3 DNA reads TGTGCCAGCGGGCGTCGAGTTGGGTCCTCTGGAAACACCATATATTTT.

The chain's CDR3 is CASSNYRVGETQYF. The CDR3 bases are TGTGCCAGTAGTAACTACAGGGTTGGGGAGACCCAGTACTTC. The chain links TRBV19 to TRBJ2-5; possible D gene TRBD1, 6 bases. CDR1 and CDR2 from the germline V gene are LNHDA and SQIVND (reference sequence). V was pared by 4 bases and J by 5 bases, with 14 bases between. The CDR3 contains 14 residues. Variable domain in full (rest from reference TRBV19 and TRBJ2-5): DGGITQSPKYLFRKEGQNVTLSCEQNLNHDAMYWYRQDPGQGLRLIYYSQIVNDFQKGDIAEGYSVSREKKESFPLTVTSAQKNPTAFYLCASSNYRVGETQYFGPGTRLLVL.